Listed below are T cell receptor beta chains from one sample, sequenced in a study of metastatic and nonmetastatic thyroid tumors. TCRdb reassembled clones from the PCR reads with MiXCR. This repertoire shows about 18,000 clones, more than 30% found once; its top ten account for about 9%. Sample: tumor tissue. The source is a male donor with papillary thyroid cancer or a benign thyroid nodule (not recorded which). Some clones in this sample may be carry-over from other donors' samples. CDR3s include the opening cysteine and the closing phenylalanine or tryptophan. The D gene is left open where the match is weak. Clone size is stated in some rows and not others, as once, few, many or a class when expanded.

cdr3_aa	cdr3_nt	v_call	j_call	d_call	clone_size
CASSPRGDTEAFF	TGTGCCAGCAGCCCCAGAGGGGACACTGAAGCTTTCTTT	TRBV11-3	TRBJ1-1	-	-
CASIYIGPVWEQYF	TGTGCCAGCATCTATATCGGACCAGTGTGGGAGCAGTACTTC	TRBV12-3/TRBV12-4	TRBJ2-7	-	-
CASSKISPGISDTQYF	TGTGCCAGTAGTAAGATCAGCCCGGGCATATCGGATACGCAGTATTTT	TRBV19	TRBJ2-3	-	many
CASSLSNGPYEQYF	TGCGCCAGCAGCTTGTCCAACGGACCCTACGAGCAGTACTTC	TRBV5-1	TRBJ2-7	-	-
CAISLQGWDTEAFF	TGTGCCATCAGCTTACAGGGGTGGGACACTGAAGCTTTCTTT	TRBV7-3	TRBJ1-1	TRBD1	-
CASSLGQAQPQHF	TGCGCCAGCAGTTTGGGACAAGCTCAGCCCCAGCATTTT	TRBV10-2	TRBJ1-5	-	many
CSAPPTAGTQYF	TGCAGCGCCCCCCCAACCGCGGGGACCCAGTACTTC	TRBV29-1	TRBJ2-5	-	many
CASSLGTSGQGGAFF	TGTGCCAGCAGTTTAGGTACATCGGGACAGGGGGGCGCTTTCTTT	TRBV28	TRBJ1-1	TRBD1	medium-sized
CASTQGSHSNQPQHF	TGTGCCAGCACGCAGGGTTCCCATAGCAATCAGCCCCAGCATTTT	TRBV18	TRBJ1-5	-	many
CASSFLVHGAGEQYF	TGTGCCAGCAGCTTTCTGGTACATGGGGCGGGCGAGCAGTACTTC	TRBV11-2	TRBJ2-7	-	-
CASSYTAGGNYGYTF	TGTGCCAGCAGTTACACGGCGGGGGGGAACTATGGCTACACCTTC	TRBV6-5	TRBJ1-2	-	few
CAWSETGTTHNEQFF	TGTGCCTGGAGTGAAACCGGGACTACTCACAATGAGCAGTTCTTC	TRBV30	TRBJ2-1	TRBD2	-
CASSGHAYEQYF	TGTGCCAGCAGCGGACATGCCTACGAGCAGTACTTC	TRBV6-1	TRBJ2-7	-	few
CASSVGRDRRANSPLHF	TGTGCCAGCAGTGTTGGCCGGGACAGGAGGGCTAATTCACCCCTCCACTTT	TRBV6-1	TRBJ1-6	TRBD1	medium-sized
CASSEESEGRGYGYTF	TGTGCCAGCAGTGAGGAGTCGGAGGGGCGGGGCTATGGCTACACCTTC	TRBV6-1	TRBJ1-2	-	medium-sized
CASSGGTLPGELFF	TGTGCCAGCAGCGGCGGGACACTCCCCGGGGAGCTGTTTTTT	TRBV28	TRBJ2-2	-	-
CASSVGGGFGGNQPQHF	TGTGCCAGCAGTGTAGGGGGGGGCTTTGGCGGCAATCAGCCCCAGCATTTT	TRBV6-4	TRBJ1-5	-	many
CASSEKPLQPQHF	TGTGCCAGCAGTGAAAAACCCCTTCAGCCCCAGCATTTT	TRBV6-1	TRBJ1-5	-	medium-sized
CASSSRVATYEQYF	TGCGCCAGCAGCTCAAGGGTGGCGACCTACGAGCAGTACTTC	TRBV5-1	TRBJ2-7	-	-
CASWQVGSTEAFF	TGTGCCAGCTGGCAGGTGGGGAGCACTGAAGCTTTCTTT	TRBV18	TRBJ1-1	-	-
CQQPQGSYYGYTF	TGCCAGCAGCCTCAGGGGTCCTACTATGGCTACACCTTC	TRBV7-3	TRBJ1-2	-	once
CASSLGGRAANEQFF	TGTGCCAGCAGCTTAGGTGGGAGGGCCGCGAATGAGCAGTTCTTC	TRBV11-2	TRBJ2-1	TRBD2	-
CASSQADTQYF	TGTGCCAGCAGCCAAGCGGATACGCAGTATTTT	TRBV3-1	TRBJ2-3	-	many
CASTRDYRNTDTQYF	TGTGCCAGCACACGGGATTACCGGAACACAGATACGCAGTATTTT	TRBV2	TRBJ2-3	-	few
CASTNLPGREQYF	TGTGCCAGCACCAATCTCCCGGGTCGCGAGCAGTACTTC	TRBV28	TRBJ2-7	-	few
CASICSSGSYGYTF	TGTGCCAGCATTTGTTCGTCAGGGTCCTATGGCTACACCTTC	TRBV6-5	TRBJ1-2	-	few
CSARDYPRPYEQYF	TGCAGTGCTAGGGATTACCCGCGGCCCTACGAGCAGTACTTC	TRBV20-1	TRBJ2-7	-	-
CASSLRTGSTDTQYF	TGTGCCAGCAGCTTACGAACGGGAAGCACAGATACGCAGTATTTT	TRBV11-2	TRBJ2-3	-	-
CASSQRTTGTETQYF	TGTGCCAGCAGCCAGCGCACGACAGGGACGGAGACCCAGTACTTC	TRBV3-1	TRBJ2-5	TRBD1	many
CASSFLGQGAGEQYF	TGTGCCAGCAGCTTTCTGGGACAGGGGGCGGGCGAGCAGTACTTC	TRBV11-2	TRBJ2-7	TRBD1	medium-sized
CASSDGRRGSYNSPLHF	TGTGCCAGCAGTGACGGGAGAAGGGGTTCCTATAATTCACCCCTCCACTTT	TRBV25-1	TRBJ1-6	-	many
CASSRQGARTEAFF	TGTGCCAGTAGTCGACAGGGTGCCAGAACCGAAGCTTTCTTT	TRBV19	TRBJ1-1	TRBD1	few
CASSLTGSHMEGQFF	TGTGCCAGCAGCCTCACCGGGTCCCACATGGAGGGGCAGTTCTTC	TRBV11-2	TRBJ2-1	-	-
CASSLGARDLRNEQFF	TGCGCCAGCAGCTTAGGGGCCCGGGACTTGCGCAATGAGCAGTTCTTC	TRBV5-1	TRBJ2-1	-	many
CSARDHRAGNQPQHF	TGCAGTGCTAGAGATCACAGGGCTGGCAATCAGCCCCAGCATTTT	TRBV20-1	TRBJ1-5	-	-
CASTDPETSGSTDTQYF	TGTGCCAGCACGGACCCCGAGACTAGCGGAAGCACAGATACGCAGTATTTT	TRBV6-2/TRBV6-3	TRBJ2-3	TRBD2	few
CSAGRTANYGYTF	TGCAGTGCTGGTAGGACTGCTAACTATGGCTACACCTTC	TRBV20-1	TRBJ1-2	-	medium-sized
CASSLSPNYNSPLHF	TGTGCCAGCAGTTTATCCCCTAACTATAATTCACCCCTCCACTTT	TRBV27	TRBJ1-6	-	medium-sized
CSASGHVGTDAFF	TGCAGTGCTTCCGGACACGTGGGCACTGATGCTTTCTTT	TRBV20-1	TRBJ1-1	-	-
CSAVLAGGPGELFF	TGCAGTGCTGTACTAGCGGGAGGGCCCGGGGAGCTGTTTTTT	TRBV20-1	TRBJ2-2	TRBD2	-
CASSQERGLGYTF	TGCGCCAGCAGCCAAGAGCGTGGGCTGGGCTACACCTTC	TRBV4-1	TRBJ1-2	-	medium-sized
CASSLGGDTEAFF	TGTGCCAGCAGTCTGGGCGGGGACACTGAAGCTTTCTTT	TRBV12-3/TRBV12-4	TRBJ1-1	-	-
CASSLLAGEGGTEAFF	TGTGCCAGCAGTTTGTTGGCAGGGGAGGGTGGGACTGAAGCTTTCTTT	TRBV28	TRBJ1-1	-	many
CASSRNPDRNEQYF	TGTGCCAGCAGTCGTAACCCGGACAGAAACGAGCAGTACTTC	TRBV27	TRBJ2-7	-	few
CASSVSGGLAGYYEQYF	TGTGCCAGCAGCGTAAGTGGAGGACTAGCGGGTTATTACGAGCAGTACTTC	TRBV11-2	TRBJ2-7	TRBD2	few
CASSSRQGVHNEQFF	TGTGCCAGCAGCTCGCGACAGGGGGTCCACAATGAGCAGTTCTTC	TRBV11-1	TRBJ2-1	TRBD1	-
CASRLALTYEQYF	TGTGCCAGCAGACTAGCGCTGACCTACGAGCAGTACTTC	TRBV12-3/TRBV12-4	TRBJ2-7	TRBD2	-
CSAWKDRAYEQYF	TGCAGTGCCTGGAAGGACAGGGCCTACGAGCAGTACTTC	TRBV20-1	TRBJ2-7	TRBD1	-
CAGSPDRVDGNTIYF	TGTGCCGGCTCGCCGGACAGGGTAGATGGAAACACCATATATTTT	TRBV18	TRBJ1-3	TRBD1	-
CATSRDMTWGANVLTF	TGTGCCACCAGCAGAGATATGACCTGGGGGGCCAACGTCCTGACTTTC	TRBV15	TRBJ2-6	-	-
CASSLFSLSGEQYF	TGTGCCAGCAGTTTATTCAGTCTATCAGGCGAGCAGTACTTC	TRBV27	TRBJ2-7	-	-
CASSTRGAGGLGELFF	TGTGCCAGCAGCACCCGGGGAGCGGGAGGGCTCGGGGAGCTGTTTTTT	TRBV12-3/TRBV12-4	TRBJ2-2	TRBD2	many
CASSARNTGELFF	TGTGCCAGCAGCGCTCGTAACACCGGGGAGCTGTTTTTT	TRBV7-3	TRBJ2-2	-	many
CAWSSRQLDTGELFF	TGTGCCTGGAGTTCGCGACAGTTGGACACCGGGGAGCTGTTTTTT	TRBV30	TRBJ2-2	-	medium-sized
CASRWGAGTEAFF	TGTGCTAGTAGGTGGGGCGCGGGCACTGAAGCTTTCTTT	TRBV12-5	TRBJ1-1	-	-
CASSLGQGAGSF	TGTGCCAGCAGCTTAGGACAGGGGGCAGGCAGCTTC	TRBV11-2	TRBJ2-5	TRBD1	-
CASTGRRGVTYEQYF	TGTGCCAGCACCGGAAGGAGGGGGGTGACCTACGAGCAGTACTTC	TRBV6-1	TRBJ2-7	-	many
CASSGPLGAGIYTDTQYF	TGTGCCAGCAGTGGTCCCCTCGGTGCGGGGATTTACACAGATACGCAGTATTTT	TRBV12-3/TRBV12-4	TRBJ2-3	-	-
CASAGQGVSNEQFF	TGTGCCAGCGCGGGACAGGGGGTATCCAATGAGCAGTTCTTC	TRBV2	TRBJ2-1	TRBD1	many
CASSPGLAGALGELFF	TGTGCCAGCAGCCCCGGACTAGCGGGTGCCTTGGGGGAGCTGTTTTTT	TRBV11-1	TRBJ2-2	TRBD2	-